This is a list of T cell receptor beta chains from one sample in a study of T cell responses to AZD1222 COVID-19 vaccine. Using immunoSEQ multiplex PCR, the repertoire was profiled, and TCRdb retains in-frame clones only, with some absent. There are about 140,000 clones in the sample, with 2% to 2.5% held by the top ten. Sequencing was done on a sample of peripheral blood. All receptors derive from an adult in good health. CDR3s include the opening cysteine and the closing phenylalanine or tryptophan. The D gene is left open where the match is weak.

V gene: TRBV19
D gene: TRBD1
J gene: TRBJ1-3
CDR3 protein: CASSAQNRGRSGNTIYF
CDR3 DNA: TGTGCCAGTAGTGCCCAAAACAGGGGCCGCTCTGGAAACACCATATATTTT

V gene: TRBV6-5
D gene: NA
J gene: TRBJ1-1
CDR3 protein: CASSTGGENTEAFF
CDR3 DNA: TGTGCCAGCAGTACTGGTGGGGAGAACACTGAAGCTTTCTTT

V gene: TRBV18
D gene: NA
J gene: TRBJ2-1
CDR3 protein: CASSPAPLGDEQFF
CDR3 DNA: TGTGCCAGCTCACCCGCCCCCCTCGGCGATGAGCAGTTCTTC

V gene: TRBV11-3
D gene: NA
J gene: TRBJ1-6
CDR3 protein: CASSWGVPNSPLHF
CDR3 DNA: TGTGCCAGCAGCTGGGGGGTGCCGAATTCACCCCTCCACTTT

V gene: TRBV5-4
D gene: NA
J gene: TRBJ1-2
CDR3 protein: CASNHYTGDLYGYTF
CDR3 DNA: TGTGCCAGCAACCATTACACAGGTGACCTCTATGGCTACACCTTC

V gene: TRBV5-1
D gene: TRBD1
J gene: TRBJ2-7
CDR3 protein: CASRPGQGSYEQYF
CDR3 DNA: TGCGCCAGCAGACCCGGACAGGGGTCCTACGAGCAGTACTTC

V gene: TRBV27
D gene: NA
J gene: TRBJ1-1
CDR3 protein: CASSLGQKAFF
CDR3 DNA: TGTGCCAGCAGTTTAGGCCAAAAAGCTTTCTTT

V gene: TRBV5-1
D gene: NA
J gene: TRBJ2-3
CDR3 protein: CASRGHSTDTQYF
CDR3 DNA: TGCGCCAGCAGAGGGCATAGCACAGATACGCAGTATTTT

V gene: TRBV14
D gene: TRBD1
J gene: TRBJ1-1
CDR3 protein: CASSQETGLYTEAFF
CDR3 DNA: TGTGCCAGCAGCCAAGAGACAGGGTTGTACACTGAAGCTTTCTTT

V gene: TRBV15
D gene: NA
J gene: TRBJ1-1
CDR3 protein: CATSRDASGSTEAFF
CDR3 DNA: TGTGCCACCAGCAGAGACGCCAGCGGAAGCACTGAAGCTTTCTTT

V gene: TRBV7-2
D gene: TRBD2
J gene: TRBJ2-1
CDR3 protein: CASSLVGGDNEQFF
CDR3 DNA: TGTGCCAGCAGCTTAGTGGGGGGGGACAATGAGCAGTTCTTC

V gene: TRBV10-1
D gene: NA
J gene: TRBJ2-1
CDR3 protein: CASSESKAGGINEQFF
CDR3 DNA: TGCGCCAGCAGTGAGTCGAAGGCAGGGGGGATCAATGAGCAGTTCTTC

V gene: TRBV6-5
D gene: NA
J gene: TRBJ2-5
CDR3 protein: CASSHGVDQETQYF
CDR3 DNA: TGTGCCAGCAGCCACGGGGTGGATCAAGAGACCCAGTACTTC

V gene: TRBV19
D gene: TRBD1
J gene: TRBJ1-2
CDR3 protein: CASSLDPGQGFPYGYTF
CDR3 DNA: TGTGCCAGTAGTTTGGATCCGGGACAGGGATTCCCCTATGGCTACACCTTC

V gene: TRBV18
D gene: NA
J gene: TRBJ1-3
CDR3 protein: CASSLGHRNTIYF
CDR3 DNA: TGTGCCAGCTCACTGGGACACCGAAACACCATATATTTT

V gene: TRBV3-1/TRBV3-2
D gene: TRBD2
J gene: TRBJ2-1
CDR3 protein: CASSQDITSGGDYNEQFF
CDR3 DNA: TGTGCCAGCAGCCAAGATATCACTAGCGGGGGGGACTACAATGAGCAGTTCTTC

V gene: TRBV5-6
D gene: NA
J gene: TRBJ1-1
CDR3 protein: CASSLVPGNKINTEAFF
CDR3 DNA: TGTGCCAGCAGCTTGGTCCCAGGTAACAAGATAAACACTGAAGCTTTCTTT

V gene: TRBV18
D gene: NA
J gene: TRBJ1-1
CDR3 protein: CASSRDVAEAFF
CDR3 DNA: TGTGCCAGCTCAAGGGACGTGGCTGAAGCTTTCTTT

V gene: TRBV12-3/TRBV12-4
D gene: NA
J gene: TRBJ1-1
CDR3 protein: CASSFPGNTEAFF
CDR3 DNA: TGTGCCAGCAGTTTCCCCGGGAACACTGAAGCTTTCTTT

V gene: TRBV4-3
D gene: TRBD1
J gene: TRBJ2-5
CDR3 protein: CASSQDRGQETQYF
CDR3 DNA: TGCGCCAGCAGCCAGGACAGGGGGCAGGAGACCCAGTACTTC

V gene: TRBV4-3
D gene: TRBD2
J gene: TRBJ2-3
CDR3 protein: CASSQLAGVGDTQYF
CDR3 DNA: TGCGCCAGCAGCCAACTAGCGGGGGTGGGAGATACGCAGTATTTT

V gene: TRBV11-3
D gene: NA
J gene: TRBJ2-6
CDR3 protein: CASSSGQPGANVLTF
CDR3 DNA: TGTGCCAGCAGCTCCGGACAGCCCGGGGCCAACGTCCTGACTTTC

V gene: TRBV7-7
D gene: NA
J gene: TRBJ2-2
CDR3 protein: CASSLLGTGELFF
CDR3 DNA: TGTGCCAGCAGCCTGCTCGGGACCGGGGAGCTGTTTTTT

V gene: TRBV4-3
D gene: TRBD1
J gene: TRBJ2-7
CDR3 protein: CASSQGTGSGEQYF
CDR3 DNA: TGCGCCAGCAGCCAAGGGACAGGGAGTGGCGAGCAGTACTTC

V gene: TRBV28
D gene: TRBD1
J gene: TRBJ1-1
CDR3 protein: CASRILQGEGWTEAFF
CDR3 DNA: TGTGCCAGCAGAATTCTACAGGGGGAGGGATGGACTGAAGCTTTCTTT

V gene: TRBV30
D gene: NA
J gene: TRBJ1-5
CDR3 protein: CAWSPDSNQPQHF
CDR3 DNA: TGTGCCTGGAGTCCCGATTCTAACCAGCCCCAGCATTTT

V gene: TRBV5-5
D gene: NA
J gene: TRBJ1-5
CDR3 protein: CASSLGSDQPQHF
CDR3 DNA: TGTGCCAGCAGCTTGGGAAGCGATCAGCCCCAGCATTTT

V gene: TRBV5-4
D gene: NA
J gene: TRBJ2-5
CDR3 protein: CASSLGWGETQYF
CDR3 DNA: TGTGCCAGCAGCTTGGGGTGGGGAGAGACCCAGTACTTC

V gene: TRBV4-2
D gene: NA
J gene: TRBJ1-2
CDR3 protein: CASSLAGTQTHGYTF
CDR3 DNA: TGTGCCAGCAGCCTAGCCGGGACTCAAACTCATGGCTACACCTTC

V gene: TRBV11-3
D gene: NA
J gene: TRBJ2-7
CDR3 protein: CASSLAQQGYEQYF
CDR3 DNA: TGTGCCAGCAGCTTAGCTCAACAGGGCTACGAGCAGTACTTC

V gene: TRBV6-6
D gene: NA
J gene: TRBJ1-1
CDR3 protein: CASAQAGNTEAFF
CDR3 DNA: TGTGCCAGCGCCCAAGCGGGAAACACTGAAGCTTTCTTT

V gene: TRBV10-3
D gene: NA
J gene: TRBJ1-3
CDR3 protein: CAITRTTDFVTIYF
CDR3 DNA: TGTGCCATCACAAGAACGACAGACTTTGTGACCATATATTTT

V gene: TRBV6-2/TRBV6-3
D gene: TRBD1
J gene: TRBJ1-1
CDR3 protein: CASSSYLGGGDTEAFF
CDR3 DNA: TGTGCCAGCAGTTCCTACCTAGGGGGCGGTGACACTGAAGCTTTCTTT